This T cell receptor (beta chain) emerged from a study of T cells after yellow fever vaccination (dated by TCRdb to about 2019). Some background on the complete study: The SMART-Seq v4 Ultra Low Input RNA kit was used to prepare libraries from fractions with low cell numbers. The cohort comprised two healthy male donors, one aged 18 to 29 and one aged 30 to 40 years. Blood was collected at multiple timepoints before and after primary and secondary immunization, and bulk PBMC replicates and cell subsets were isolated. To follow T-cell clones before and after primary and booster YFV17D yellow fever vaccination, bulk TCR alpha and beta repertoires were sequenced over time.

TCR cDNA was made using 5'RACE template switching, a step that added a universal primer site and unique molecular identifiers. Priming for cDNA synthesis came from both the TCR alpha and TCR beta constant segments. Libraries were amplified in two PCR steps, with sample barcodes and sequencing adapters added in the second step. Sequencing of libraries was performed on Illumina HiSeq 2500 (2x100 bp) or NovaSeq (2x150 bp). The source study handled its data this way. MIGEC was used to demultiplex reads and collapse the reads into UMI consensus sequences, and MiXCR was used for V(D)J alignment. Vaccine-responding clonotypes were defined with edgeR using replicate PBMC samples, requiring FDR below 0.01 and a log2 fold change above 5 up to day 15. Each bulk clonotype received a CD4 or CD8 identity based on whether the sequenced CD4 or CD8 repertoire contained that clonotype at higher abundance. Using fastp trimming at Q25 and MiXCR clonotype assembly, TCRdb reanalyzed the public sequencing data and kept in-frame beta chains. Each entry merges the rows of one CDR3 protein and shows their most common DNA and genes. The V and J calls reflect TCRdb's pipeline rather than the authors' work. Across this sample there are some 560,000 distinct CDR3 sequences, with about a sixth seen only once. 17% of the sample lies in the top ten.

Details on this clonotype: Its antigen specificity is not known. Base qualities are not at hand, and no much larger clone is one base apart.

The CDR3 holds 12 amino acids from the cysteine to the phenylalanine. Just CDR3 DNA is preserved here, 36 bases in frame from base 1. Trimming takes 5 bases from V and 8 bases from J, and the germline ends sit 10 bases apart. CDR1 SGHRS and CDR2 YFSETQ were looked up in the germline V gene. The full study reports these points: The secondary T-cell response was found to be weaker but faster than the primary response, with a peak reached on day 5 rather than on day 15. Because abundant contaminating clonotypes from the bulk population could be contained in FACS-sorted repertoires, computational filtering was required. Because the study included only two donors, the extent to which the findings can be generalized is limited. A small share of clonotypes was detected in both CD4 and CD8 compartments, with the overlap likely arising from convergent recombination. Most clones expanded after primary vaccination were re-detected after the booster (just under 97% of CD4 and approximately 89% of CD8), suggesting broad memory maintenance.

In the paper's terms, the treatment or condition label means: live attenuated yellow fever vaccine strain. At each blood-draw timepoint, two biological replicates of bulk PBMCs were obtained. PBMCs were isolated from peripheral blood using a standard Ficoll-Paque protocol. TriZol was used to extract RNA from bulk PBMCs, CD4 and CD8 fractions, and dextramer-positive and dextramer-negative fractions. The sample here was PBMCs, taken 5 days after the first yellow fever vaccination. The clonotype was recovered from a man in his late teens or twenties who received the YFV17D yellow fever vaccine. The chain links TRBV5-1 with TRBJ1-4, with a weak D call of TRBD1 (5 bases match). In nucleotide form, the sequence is TGCGCCAGCAGGTCCGGGACCGAAAAACTGTTTTTT. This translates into CASRSGTEKLFF.